One T cell receptor beta chain is described in this entry. Its antigen is as yet unknown. The PCR contained 60 Vbeta and 13 Jbeta primers. Clones were sequenced by immunoSEQ multiplex PCR, and TCRdb holds only the in-frame ones, with some missing. This table has about 100,000 clones, about 75% appearing once. This entry belongs to a study of cytomegalovirus exposure and HLA in healthy donors. Overall study findings and caveats: Among CMV-associated TCR beta chains, most appeared HLA-restricted in a later analysis. Rare TCR sequences dominated, though some public TCRs recurred in many donors. There were a few CMV-associated chains whose specificity for CMV antigens was confirmed in vitro.

The CDR3 has 14 amino acids. Per germline, CDR1 SGHTA and CDR2 FQGTGA. This sequence was found in a man aged 40-49 years in good health and CMV-seropositive. The chain recombines TRBV7-3 with TRBJ2-5; tentatively, D is TRBD1 (7 bases). The better agreement between TRBJ2-7 and the DNA end casts doubt on the J call. The sequenced material came from PBMCs. CDR3 nucleotides: TGTGCCAGCAGCCCGGGGGACAGCTCCTACGAGCAGTACTTC. Its translation: CASSPGDSSYEQYF.